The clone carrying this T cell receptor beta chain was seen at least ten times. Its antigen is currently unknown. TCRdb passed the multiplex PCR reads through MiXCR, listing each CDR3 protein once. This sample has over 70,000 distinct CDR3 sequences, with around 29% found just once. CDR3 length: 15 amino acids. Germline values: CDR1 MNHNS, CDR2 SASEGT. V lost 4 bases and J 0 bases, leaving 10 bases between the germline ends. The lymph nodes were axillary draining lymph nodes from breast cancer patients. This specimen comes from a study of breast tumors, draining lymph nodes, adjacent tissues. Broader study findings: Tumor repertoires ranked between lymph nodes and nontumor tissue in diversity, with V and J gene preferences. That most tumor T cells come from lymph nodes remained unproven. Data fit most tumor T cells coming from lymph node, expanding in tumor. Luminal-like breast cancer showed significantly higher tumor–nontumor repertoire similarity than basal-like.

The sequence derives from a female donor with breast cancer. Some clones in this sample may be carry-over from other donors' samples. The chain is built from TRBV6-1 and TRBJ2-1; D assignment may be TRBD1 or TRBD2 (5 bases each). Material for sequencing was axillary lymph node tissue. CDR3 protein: CASSGDGSSYNEQFF. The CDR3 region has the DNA TGTGCCAGCAGTGGGGACGGAAGCTCCTACAATGAGCAGTTCTTC.